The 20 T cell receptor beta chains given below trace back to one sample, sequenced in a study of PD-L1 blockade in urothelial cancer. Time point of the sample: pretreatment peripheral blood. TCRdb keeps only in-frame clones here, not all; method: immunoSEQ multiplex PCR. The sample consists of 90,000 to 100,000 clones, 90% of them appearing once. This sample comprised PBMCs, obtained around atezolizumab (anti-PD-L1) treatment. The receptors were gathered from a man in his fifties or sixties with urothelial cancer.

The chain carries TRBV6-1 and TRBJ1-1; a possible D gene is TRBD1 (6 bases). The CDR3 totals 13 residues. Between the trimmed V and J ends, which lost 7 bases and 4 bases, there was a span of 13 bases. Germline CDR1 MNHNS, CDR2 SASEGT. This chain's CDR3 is CASTPGVGTEAFF. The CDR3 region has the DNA TGTGCCAGCACCCCAGGGGTGGGCACTGAAGCTTTCTTT.

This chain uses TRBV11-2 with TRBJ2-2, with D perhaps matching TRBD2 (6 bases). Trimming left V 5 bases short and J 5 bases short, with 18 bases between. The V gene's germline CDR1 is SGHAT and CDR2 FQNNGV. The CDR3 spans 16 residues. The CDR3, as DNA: TGTGCCAGCAGCCCCCCCCGGTCGGGGAGGACCGGGGAGCTGTTTTTT. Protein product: CASSPPRSGRTGELFF.

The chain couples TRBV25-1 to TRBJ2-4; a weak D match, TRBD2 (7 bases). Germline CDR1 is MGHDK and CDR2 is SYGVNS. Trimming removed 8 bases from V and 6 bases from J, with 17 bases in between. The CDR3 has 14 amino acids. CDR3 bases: TGTGCCAGCCCTAGGGGGTGGGGGGGAAACATTCAGTACTTC. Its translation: CASPRGWGGNIQYF. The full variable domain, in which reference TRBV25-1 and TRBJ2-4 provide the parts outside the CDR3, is EADIYQTPRYLVIGTGKKITLECSQTMGHDKMYWYQQDPGMELHLIHYSYGVNSTEKGDLSSESTVSRIRTEHFPLTLESARPSHTSQYLCASPRGWGGNIQYFGAGTRLSVL.

CDR3 residues: CASSLGLATYNEQFF. In nucleotides, the CDR3 is TGTGCCAGCAGCTTGGGGCTAGCGACCTACAATGAGCAGTTCTTC. This chain links TRBV7-8 with TRBJ2-1; a possible D gene is TRBD2 (6 bases). The CDR3 runs to 15 residues. The V end was cut by 3 bases, the J end by 2 bases, with 11 bases between. Per germline, CDR1 SGHVS and CDR2 FQNEAQ.

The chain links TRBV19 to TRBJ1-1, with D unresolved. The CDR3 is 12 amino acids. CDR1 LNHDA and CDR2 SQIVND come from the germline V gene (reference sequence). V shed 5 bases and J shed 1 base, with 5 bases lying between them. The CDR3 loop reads CASSVQNTEAFF. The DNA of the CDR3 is TGTGCCAGTAGTGTACAGAACACTGAAGCTTTCTTT.

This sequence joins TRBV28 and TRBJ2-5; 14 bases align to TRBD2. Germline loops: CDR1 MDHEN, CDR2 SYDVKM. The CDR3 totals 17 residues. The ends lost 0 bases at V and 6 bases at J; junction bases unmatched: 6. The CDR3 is CASSLWGTSGSLQTQYF. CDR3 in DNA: TGTGCCAGCAGTTTATGGGGGACTAGCGGGAGCCTCCAGACCCAGTACTTC.

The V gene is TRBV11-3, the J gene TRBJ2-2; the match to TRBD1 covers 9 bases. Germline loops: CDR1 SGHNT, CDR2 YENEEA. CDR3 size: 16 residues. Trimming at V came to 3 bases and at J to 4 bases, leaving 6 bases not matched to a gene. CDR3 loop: CASSFYRGLGTGELFF. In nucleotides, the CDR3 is TGTGCCAGCAGCTTCTACAGGGGGCTGGGCACCGGGGAGCTGTTTTTT.

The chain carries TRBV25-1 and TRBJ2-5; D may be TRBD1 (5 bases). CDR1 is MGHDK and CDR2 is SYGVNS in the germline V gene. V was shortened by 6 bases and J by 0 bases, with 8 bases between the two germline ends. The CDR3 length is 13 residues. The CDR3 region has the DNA TGTGCCAGCAGAGGGGTGCACCAAGAGACCCAGTACTTC. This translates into CASRGVHQETQYF.

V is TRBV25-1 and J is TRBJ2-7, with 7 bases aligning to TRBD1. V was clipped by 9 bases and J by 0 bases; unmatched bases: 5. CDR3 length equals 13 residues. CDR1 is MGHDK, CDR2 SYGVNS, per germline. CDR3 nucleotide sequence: TGTGCCAGTGCACAGGGGATCTCCTACGAGCAGTACTTC. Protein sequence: CASAQGISYEQYF.

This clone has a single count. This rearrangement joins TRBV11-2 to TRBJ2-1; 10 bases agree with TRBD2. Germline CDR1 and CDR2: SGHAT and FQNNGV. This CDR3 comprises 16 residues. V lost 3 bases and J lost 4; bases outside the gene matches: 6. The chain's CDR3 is CASSLALAGAYNEQFF. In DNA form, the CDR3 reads TGTGCCAGCAGCTTGGCTCTAGCGGGAGCGTACAATGAGCAGTTCTTC.

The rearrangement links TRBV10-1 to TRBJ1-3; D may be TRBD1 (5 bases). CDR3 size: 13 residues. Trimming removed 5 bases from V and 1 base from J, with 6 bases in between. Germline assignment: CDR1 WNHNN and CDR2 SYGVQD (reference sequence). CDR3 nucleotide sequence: TGCGCCAGCAGTCCAGGGTCTGGAAACACCATATATTTT. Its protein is CASSPGSGNTIYF.

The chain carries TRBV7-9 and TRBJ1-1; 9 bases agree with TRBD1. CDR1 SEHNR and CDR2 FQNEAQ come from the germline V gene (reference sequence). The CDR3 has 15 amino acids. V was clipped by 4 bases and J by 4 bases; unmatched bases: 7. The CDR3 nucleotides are TGTGCCAGCAGCTCTACGACAGGGGGGAGCACTGAAGCTTTCTTT. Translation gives CASSSTTGGSTEAFF. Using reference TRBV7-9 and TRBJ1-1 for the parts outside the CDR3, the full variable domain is DTGVSQNPRHKITKRGQNVTFRCDPISEHNRLYWYRQTLGQGPEFLTYFQNEAQLEKSRLLSDRFSAERPKGSFSTLEIQRTEQGDSAMYLCASSSTTGGSTEAFFGQGTRLTVV.

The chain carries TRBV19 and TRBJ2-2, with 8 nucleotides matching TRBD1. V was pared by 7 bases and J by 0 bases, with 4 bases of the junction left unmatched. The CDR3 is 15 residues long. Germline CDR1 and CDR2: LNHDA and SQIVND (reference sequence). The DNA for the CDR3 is TGTGCCAGTACCCCACAGGGGGCGAACACCGGGGAGCTGTTTTTT. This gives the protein CASTPQGANTGELFF.

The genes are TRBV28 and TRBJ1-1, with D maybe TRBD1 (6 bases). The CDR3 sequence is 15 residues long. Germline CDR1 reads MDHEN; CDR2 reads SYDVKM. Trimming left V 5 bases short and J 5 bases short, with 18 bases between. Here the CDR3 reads CASSDADRLRTEAFF. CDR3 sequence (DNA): TGTGCCAGCAGTGACGCCGACAGGCTGCGAACTGAAGCTTTCTTT.

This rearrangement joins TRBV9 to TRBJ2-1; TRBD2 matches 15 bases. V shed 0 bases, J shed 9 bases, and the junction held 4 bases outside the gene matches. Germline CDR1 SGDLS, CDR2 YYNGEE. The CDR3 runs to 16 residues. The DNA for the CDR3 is TGTGCCAGCAGCGTAGGGACTAGCGGGGGGGCCGCTGAGCAGTTCTTC. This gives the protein CASSVGTSGGAAEQFF.

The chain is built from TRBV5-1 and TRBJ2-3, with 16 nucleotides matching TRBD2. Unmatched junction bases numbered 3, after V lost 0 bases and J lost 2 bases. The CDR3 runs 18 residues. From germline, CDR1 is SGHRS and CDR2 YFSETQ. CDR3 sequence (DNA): TGCGCCAGCAGCTTGGCGGGACTAGCGGGAGGGACCACAGATACGCAGTATTTT. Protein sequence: CASSLAGLAGGTTDTQYF. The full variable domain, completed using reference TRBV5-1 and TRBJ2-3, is KAGVTQTPRYLIKTRGQQVTLSCSPISGHRSVSWYQQTPGQGLQFLFEYFSETQRNKGNFPGRFSGRQFSNSRSEMNVSTLELGDSALYLCASSLAGLAGGTTDTQYFGPGTRLTVL.

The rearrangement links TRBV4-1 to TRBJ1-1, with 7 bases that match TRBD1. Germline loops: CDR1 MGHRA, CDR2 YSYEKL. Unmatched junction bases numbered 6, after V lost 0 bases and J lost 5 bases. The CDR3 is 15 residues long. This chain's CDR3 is CASSQDQGGRTEAFF. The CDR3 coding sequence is TGCGCCAGCAGCCAAGATCAGGGGGGCCGGACTGAAGCTTTCTTT.

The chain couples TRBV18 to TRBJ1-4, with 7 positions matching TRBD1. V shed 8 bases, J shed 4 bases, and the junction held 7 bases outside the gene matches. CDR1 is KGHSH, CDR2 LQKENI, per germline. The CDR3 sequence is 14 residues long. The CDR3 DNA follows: TGTGCCAGCGCGGGACAGAGTAATAATGAAAAACTGTTTTTT. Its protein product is CASAGQSNNEKLFF. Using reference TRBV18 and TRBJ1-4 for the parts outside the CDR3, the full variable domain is NAGVMQNPRHLVRRRGQEARLRCSPMKGHSHVYWYRQLPEEGLKFMVYLQKENIIDESGMPKERFSAEFPKEGPSILRIQQVVRGDSAAYFCASAGQSNNEKLFFGSGTQLSVL.

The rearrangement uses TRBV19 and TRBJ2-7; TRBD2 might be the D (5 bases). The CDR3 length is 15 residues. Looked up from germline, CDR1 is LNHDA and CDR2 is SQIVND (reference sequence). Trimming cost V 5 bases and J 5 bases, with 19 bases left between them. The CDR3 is CASSQWGFEGNEQYF. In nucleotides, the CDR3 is TGTGCCAGTAGTCAATGGGGATTTGAGGGCAACGAGCAGTACTTC.

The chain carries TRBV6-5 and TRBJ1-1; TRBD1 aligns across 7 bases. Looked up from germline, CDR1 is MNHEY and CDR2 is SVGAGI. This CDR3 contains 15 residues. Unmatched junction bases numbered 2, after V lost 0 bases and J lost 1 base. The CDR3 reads CASSYSGQTNTEAFF. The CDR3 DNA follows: TGTGCCAGCAGTTACTCGGGACAGACGAACACTGAAGCTTTCTTT.